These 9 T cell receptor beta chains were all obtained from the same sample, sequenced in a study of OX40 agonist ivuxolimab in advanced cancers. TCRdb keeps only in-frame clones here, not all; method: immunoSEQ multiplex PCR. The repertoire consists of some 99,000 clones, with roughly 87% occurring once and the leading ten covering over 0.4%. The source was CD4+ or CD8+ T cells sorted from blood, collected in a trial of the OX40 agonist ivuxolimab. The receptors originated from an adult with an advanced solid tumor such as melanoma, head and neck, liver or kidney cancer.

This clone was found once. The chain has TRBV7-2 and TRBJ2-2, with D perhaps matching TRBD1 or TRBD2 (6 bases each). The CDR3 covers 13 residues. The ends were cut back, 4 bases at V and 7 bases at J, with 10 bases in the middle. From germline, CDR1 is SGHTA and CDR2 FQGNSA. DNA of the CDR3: TGTGCCAGCAGCTCAAGGGGGGACGGGGAGCTGTTTTTT. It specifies CASSSRGDGELFF. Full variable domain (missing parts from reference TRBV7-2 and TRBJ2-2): GAGVSQSPSNKVTEKGKDVELRCDPISGHTALYWYRQSLGQGLEFLIYFQGNSAPDKSGLPSDRFSAERTGGSVSTLTIQRTQQEDSAVYLCASSSRGDGELFFGEGSRLTVL.

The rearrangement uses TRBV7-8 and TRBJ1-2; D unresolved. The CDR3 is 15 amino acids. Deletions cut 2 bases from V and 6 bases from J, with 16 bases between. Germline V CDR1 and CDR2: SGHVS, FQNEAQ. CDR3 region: CASSLNIGEQDGYTF. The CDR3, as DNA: TGTGCCAGCAGCTTAAACATCGGGGAGCAGGATGGCTACACCTTC.

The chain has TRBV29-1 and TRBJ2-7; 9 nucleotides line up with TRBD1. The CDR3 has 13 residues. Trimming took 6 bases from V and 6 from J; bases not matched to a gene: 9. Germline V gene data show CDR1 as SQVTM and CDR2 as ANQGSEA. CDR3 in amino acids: CSVELQGAFEQYF. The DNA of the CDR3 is TGCAGCGTCGAGTTACAGGGGGCTTTCGAGCAGTACTTC.

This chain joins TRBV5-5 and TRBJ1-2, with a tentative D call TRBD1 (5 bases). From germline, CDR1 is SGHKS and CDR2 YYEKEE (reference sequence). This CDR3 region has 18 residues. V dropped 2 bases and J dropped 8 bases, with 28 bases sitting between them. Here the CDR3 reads CASSFGARWGPSSDGYTF. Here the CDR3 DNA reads TGTGCCAGCAGCTTCGGAGCGCGGTGGGGCCCATCCTCGGACGGCTACACCTTC.

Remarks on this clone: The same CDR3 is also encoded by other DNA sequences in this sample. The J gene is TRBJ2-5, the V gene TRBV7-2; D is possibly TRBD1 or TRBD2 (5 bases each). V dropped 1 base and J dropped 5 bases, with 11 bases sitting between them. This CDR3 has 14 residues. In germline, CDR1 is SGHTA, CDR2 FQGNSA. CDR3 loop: CASSLGGSGETQYF. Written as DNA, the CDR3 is TGTGCCAGCAGCTTAGGGGGGTCCGGGGAGACCCAGTACTTC.

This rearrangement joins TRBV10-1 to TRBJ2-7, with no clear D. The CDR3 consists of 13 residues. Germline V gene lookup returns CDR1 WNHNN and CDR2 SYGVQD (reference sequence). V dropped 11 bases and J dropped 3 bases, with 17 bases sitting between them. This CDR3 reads CARRGQAGYEQYF. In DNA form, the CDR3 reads TGCGCCCGCCGAGGCCAGGCCGGCTACGAGCAGTACTTC.

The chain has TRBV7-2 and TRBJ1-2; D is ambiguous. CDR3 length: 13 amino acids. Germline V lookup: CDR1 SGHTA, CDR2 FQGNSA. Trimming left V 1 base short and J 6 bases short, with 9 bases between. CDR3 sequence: CASSLEEPNGYTF. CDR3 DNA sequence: TGTGCCAGCAGCTTAGAAGAACCAAATGGCTACACCTTC.

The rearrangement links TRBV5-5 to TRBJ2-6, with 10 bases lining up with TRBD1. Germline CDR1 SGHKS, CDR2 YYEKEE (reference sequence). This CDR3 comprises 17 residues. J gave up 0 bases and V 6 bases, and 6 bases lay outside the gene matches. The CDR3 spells CASIMDRGDSGANVLTF. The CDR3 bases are TGTGCCAGCATAATGGACAGGGGGGACTCTGGGGCCAACGTCCTGACTTTC.

CDR3 residues: CASSASGAHQPQHF. CDR3 bases: TGTGCCAGCAGTGCCTCAGGGGCCCACCAGCCCCAGCATTTT. This chain links TRBV6-1 with TRBJ1-5, with D possibly matching TRBD1 (6 bases). The V and J ends lost 4 bases and 7 bases respectively, with 14 bases between them. Germline CDR1 MNHNS, CDR2 SASEGT. The CDR3 is 14 amino acids.